Included here is one TCR beta chain sequence, with context. The assay was immunoSEQ multiplex PCR, and TCRdb's table has in-frame clones only and misses some. The sample has 230,000 or so clones, approximately 89% seen once. These data originate in a study of blood T cell repertoires in COVID-19. The junction had 8 bases not matched to a gene; V was cut back by 6 bases and J by 1 base. CDR3 size: 15 residues. The germline V gene has CDR1 MNHEY and CDR2 SMNVEV (reference sequence). The gene calls are TRBV27 and TRBJ2-7; 8 nucleotides match TRBD1. Sequenced sample: peripheral blood. The source is a woman aged 40 to 50 who had recovered from COVID-19. The CDR3 here is CASSQGAESSYEQYV. DNA for the CDR3: TGTGCCAGCAGCCAGGGGGCAGAATCATCCTACGAGCAGTACGTC.